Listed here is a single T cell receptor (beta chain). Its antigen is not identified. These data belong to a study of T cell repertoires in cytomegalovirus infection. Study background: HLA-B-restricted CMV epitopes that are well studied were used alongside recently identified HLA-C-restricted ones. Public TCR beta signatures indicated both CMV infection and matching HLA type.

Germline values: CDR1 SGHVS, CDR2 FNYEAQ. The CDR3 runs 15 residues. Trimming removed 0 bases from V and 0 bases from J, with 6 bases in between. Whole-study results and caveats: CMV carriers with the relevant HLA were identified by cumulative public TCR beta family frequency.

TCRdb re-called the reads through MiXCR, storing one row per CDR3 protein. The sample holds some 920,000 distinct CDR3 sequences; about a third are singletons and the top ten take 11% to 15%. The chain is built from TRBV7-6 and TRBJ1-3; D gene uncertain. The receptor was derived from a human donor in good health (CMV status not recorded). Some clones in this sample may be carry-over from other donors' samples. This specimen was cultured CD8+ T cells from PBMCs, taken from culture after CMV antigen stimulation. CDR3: CASSLAEHSGNTIYF. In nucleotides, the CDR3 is TGTGCCAGCAGCTTAGCAGAACACTCTGGAAACACCATATATTTT.